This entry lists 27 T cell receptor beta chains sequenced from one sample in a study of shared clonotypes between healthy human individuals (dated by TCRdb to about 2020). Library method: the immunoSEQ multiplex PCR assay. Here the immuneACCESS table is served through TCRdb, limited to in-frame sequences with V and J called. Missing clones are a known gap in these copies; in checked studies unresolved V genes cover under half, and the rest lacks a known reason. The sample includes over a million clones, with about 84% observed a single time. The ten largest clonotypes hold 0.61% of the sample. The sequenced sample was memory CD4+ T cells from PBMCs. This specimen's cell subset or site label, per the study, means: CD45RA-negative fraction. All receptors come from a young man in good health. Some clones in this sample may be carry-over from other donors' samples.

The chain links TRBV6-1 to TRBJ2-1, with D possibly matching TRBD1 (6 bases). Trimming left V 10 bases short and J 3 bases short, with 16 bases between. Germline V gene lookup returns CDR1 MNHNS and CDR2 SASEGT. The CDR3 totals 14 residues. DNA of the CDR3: TGTGCCATTTCCGGGACAAGGAACTACAATGAGCAGTTCTTC. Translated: CAISGTRNYNEQFF.

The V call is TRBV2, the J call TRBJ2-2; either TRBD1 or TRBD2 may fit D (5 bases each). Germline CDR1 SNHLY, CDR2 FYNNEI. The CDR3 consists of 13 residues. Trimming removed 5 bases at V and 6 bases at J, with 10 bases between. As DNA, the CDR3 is TGTGCCAGCAGTACCGGGACCGCCGGGGAGCTGTTTTTT. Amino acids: CASSTGTAGELFF.

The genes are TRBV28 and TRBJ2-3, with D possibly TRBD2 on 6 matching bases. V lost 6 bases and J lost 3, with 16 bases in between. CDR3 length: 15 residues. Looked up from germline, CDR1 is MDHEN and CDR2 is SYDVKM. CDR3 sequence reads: CASSPAVSGTDTQYF. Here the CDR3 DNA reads TGTGCCAGCAGCCCCGCCGTTAGCGGAACAGATACGCAGTATTTT. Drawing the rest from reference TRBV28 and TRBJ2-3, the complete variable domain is DVKVTQSSRYLVKRTGEKVFLECVQDMDHENMFWYRQDPGLGLRLIYFSYDVKMKEKGDIPEGYSVSREKKERFSLILESASTNQTSMYLCASSPAVSGTDTQYFGPGTRLTVL.

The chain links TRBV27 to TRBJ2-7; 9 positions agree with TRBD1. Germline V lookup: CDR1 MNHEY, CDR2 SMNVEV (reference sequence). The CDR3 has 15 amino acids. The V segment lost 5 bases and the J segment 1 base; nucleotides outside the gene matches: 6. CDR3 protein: CASSNRDRASYEQYF. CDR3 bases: TGTGCCAGCAGTAACCGGGACAGGGCTTCCTACGAGCAGTACTTC.

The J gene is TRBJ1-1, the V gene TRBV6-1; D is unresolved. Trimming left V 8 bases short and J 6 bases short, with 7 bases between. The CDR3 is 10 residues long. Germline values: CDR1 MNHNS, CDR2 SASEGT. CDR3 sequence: CASFPPEAFF. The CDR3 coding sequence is TGTGCCAGCTTCCCCCCTGAAGCTTTCTTT.

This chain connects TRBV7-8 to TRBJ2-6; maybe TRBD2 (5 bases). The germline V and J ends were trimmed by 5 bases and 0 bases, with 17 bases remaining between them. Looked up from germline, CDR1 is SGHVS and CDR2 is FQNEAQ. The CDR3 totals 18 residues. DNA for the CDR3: TGTGCCAGCAGCGGCTTGAGGGCCGTTATCTCTGGGGCCAACGTCCTGACTTTC. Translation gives CASSGLRAVISGANVLTF.

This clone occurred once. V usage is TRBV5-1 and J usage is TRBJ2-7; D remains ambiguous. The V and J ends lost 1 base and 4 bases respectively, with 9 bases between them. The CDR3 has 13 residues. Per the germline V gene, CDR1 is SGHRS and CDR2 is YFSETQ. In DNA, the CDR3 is TGCGCCAGCAGCTTGATGGTGGGGTACGAGCAGTACTTC. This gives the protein CASSLMVGYEQYF.

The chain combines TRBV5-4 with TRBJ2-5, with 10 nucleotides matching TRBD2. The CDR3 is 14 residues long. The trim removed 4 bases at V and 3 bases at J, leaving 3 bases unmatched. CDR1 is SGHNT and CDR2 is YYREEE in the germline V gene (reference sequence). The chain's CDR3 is CASSTGLAEETQYF. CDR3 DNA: TGTGCCAGCAGCACCGGACTAGCGGAAGAGACCCAGTACTTC.

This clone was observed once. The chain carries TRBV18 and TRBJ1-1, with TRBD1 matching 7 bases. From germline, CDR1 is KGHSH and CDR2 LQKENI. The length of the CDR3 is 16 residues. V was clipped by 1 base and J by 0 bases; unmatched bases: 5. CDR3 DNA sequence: TGTGCCAGCTCACCACTTAACAGGGGCCTGAACACTGAAGCTTTCTTT. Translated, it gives CASSPLNRGLNTEAFF.

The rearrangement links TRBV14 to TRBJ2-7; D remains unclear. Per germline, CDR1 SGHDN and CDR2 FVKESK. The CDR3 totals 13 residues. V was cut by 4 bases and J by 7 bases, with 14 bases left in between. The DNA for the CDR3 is TGTGCCAGCAGCCCCCAACCGTTGGGAGAGCAGTACTTC. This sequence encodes CASSPQPLGEQYF.

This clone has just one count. The CDR3 region is CASSLGLPYQGLYF. The DNA for the CDR3 is TGCGCCAGCAGCTTGGGACTACCCTACCAGGGTCTGTACTTC. The chain joins TRBV5-1 to TRBJ2-5; perhaps D is TRBD1 or TRBD2 (5 bases each). V was clipped by 0 bases and J by 13 bases, with 19 bases between them. Germline assignment: CDR1 SGHRS and CDR2 YFSETQ. This CDR3 spans 14 amino acids. The complete variable domain, with remaining parts taken from reference TRBV5-1 and TRBJ2-5, reads KAGVTQTPRYLIKTRGQQVTLSCSPISGHRSVSWYQQTPGQGLQFLFEYFSETQRNKGNFPGRFSGRQFSNSRSEMNVSTLELGDSALYLCASSLGLPYQGLYFGPGTRLLVL.

DNA of the CDR3: TGTGCCAGCAGCCCAGGGACACCCGGGGGCTACACCTTC. This translates into CASSPGTPGGYTF. The V gene is TRBV7-3, the J gene TRBJ1-2; perhaps TRBD1 as D (6 bases). This CDR3 region has 13 residues. V lost 5 bases to trimming and J lost 8 bases, with 15 bases between them. Per germline, CDR1 SGHTA and CDR2 FQGTGA. Together with reference TRBV7-3 and TRBJ1-2, the CDR3 gives the full variable domain: GAGVSQTPSNKVTEKGKYVELRCDPISGHTALYWYRQSLGQGPEFLIYFQGTGAADDSGLPNDRFFAVRPEGSVSTLKIQRTERGDSAVYLCASSPGTPGGYTFGSGTRLTVV.

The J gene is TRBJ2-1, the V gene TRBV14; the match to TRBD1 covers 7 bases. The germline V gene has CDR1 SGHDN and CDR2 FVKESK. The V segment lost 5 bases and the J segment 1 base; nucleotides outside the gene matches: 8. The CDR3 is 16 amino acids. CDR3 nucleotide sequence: TGTGCCAGCAGCAAGAACAGGGGATCTTCCTACAATGAGCAGTTCTTC. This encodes CASSKNRGSSYNEQFF.

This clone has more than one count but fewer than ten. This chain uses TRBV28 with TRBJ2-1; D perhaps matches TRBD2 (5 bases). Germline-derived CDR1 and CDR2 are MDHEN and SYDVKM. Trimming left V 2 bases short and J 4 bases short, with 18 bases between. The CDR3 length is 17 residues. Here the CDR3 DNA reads TGTGCCAGCAGTTTACCCCTTCTGCGGGCGACTTACAATGAGCAGTTCTTC. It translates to CASSLPLLRATYNEQFF.

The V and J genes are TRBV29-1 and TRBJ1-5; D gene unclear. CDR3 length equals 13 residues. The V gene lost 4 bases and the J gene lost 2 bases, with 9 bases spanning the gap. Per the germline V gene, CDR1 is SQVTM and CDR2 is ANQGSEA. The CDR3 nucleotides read TGCAGCGTTGGAGAAACGGGCAATCAGCCCCAGCATTTT. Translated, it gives CSVGETGNQPQHF.

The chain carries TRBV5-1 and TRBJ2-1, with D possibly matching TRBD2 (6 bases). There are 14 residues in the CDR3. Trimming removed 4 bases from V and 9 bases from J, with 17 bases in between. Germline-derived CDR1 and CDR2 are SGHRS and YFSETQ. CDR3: CASSPTWEAAEQFF. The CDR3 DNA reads TGCGCCAGCAGCCCAACTTGGGAGGCGGCTGAGCAGTTCTTC.

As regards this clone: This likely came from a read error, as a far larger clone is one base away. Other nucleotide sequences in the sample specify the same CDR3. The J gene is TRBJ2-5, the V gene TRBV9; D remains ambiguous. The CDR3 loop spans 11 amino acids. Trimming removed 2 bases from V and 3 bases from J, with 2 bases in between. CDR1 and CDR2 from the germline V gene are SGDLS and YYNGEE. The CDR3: CASSVEETQYF. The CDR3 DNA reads TGTGCCAGCAGCGTCGAAGAGACCCAGTACTTC.

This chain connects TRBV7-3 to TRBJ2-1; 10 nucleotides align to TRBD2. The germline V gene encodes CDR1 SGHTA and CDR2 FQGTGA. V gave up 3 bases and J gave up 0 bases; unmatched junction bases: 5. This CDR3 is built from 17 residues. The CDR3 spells CASSFSAGGHSYNEQFF. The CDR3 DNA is TGTGCCAGCAGCTTTTCAGCGGGAGGGCACTCCTACAATGAGCAGTTCTTC.

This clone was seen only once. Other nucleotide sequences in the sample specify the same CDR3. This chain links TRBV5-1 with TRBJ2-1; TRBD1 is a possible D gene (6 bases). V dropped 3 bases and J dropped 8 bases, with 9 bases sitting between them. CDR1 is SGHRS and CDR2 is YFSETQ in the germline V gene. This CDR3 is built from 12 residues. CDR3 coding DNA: TGCGCCAGCAGCTCTCAGGGGTATGAGCAGTTCTTC. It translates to CASSSQGYEQFF.

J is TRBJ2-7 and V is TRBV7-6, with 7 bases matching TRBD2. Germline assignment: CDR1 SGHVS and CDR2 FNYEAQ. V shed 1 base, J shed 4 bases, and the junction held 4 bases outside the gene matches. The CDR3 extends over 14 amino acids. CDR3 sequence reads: CASSLERGQYEQYF. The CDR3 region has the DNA TGTGCCAGCAGCTTAGAGCGGGGCCAATACGAGCAGTACTTC.

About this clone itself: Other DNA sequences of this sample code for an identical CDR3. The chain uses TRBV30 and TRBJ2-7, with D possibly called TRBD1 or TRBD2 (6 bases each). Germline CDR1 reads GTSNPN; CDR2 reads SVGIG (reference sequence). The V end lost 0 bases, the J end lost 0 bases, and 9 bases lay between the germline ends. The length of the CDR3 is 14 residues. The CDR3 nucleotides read TGTGCCTGGAGTGTCGGAGGGGGCTCCTACGAGCAGTACTTC. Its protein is CAWSVGGGSYEQYF.

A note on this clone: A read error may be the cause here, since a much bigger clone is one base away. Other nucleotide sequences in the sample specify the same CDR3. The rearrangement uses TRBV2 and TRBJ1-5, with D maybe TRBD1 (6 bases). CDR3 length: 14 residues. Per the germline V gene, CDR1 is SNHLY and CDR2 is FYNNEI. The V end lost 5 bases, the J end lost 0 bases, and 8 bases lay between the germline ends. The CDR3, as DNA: TGTGCCAGCAGTCGGACAGATAGCAATCAGCCCCAGCATTTT. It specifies CASSRTDSNQPQHF. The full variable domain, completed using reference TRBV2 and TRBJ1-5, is EPEVTQTPSHQVTQMGQEVILRCVPISNHLYFYWYRQILGQKVEFLVSFYNNEISEKSEIFDDQFSVERPDGSNFTLKIRSTKLEDSAMYFCASSRTDSNQPQHFGDGTRLSIL.

The CDR3 coding sequence is TGTGCCAGCTCACCACAGGGGCGTGACACTGAAGCTTTCTTT. Amino acid sequence: CASSPQGRDTEAFF. This chain uses TRBV18 with TRBJ1-1, with D maybe TRBD1 (5 bases). Per germline, CDR1 KGHSH and CDR2 LQKENI. Trimming took 1 base from V and 3 from J, leaving 9 bases between them. The CDR3 extends over 14 amino acids.

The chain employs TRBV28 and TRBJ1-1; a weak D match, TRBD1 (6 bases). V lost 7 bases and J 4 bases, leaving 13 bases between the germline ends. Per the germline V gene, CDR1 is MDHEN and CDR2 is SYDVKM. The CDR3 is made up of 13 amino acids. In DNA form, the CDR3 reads TGTGCCAGCACCAAGGGGGGTACCACTGAAGCTTTCTTT. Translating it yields CASTKGGTTEAFF.

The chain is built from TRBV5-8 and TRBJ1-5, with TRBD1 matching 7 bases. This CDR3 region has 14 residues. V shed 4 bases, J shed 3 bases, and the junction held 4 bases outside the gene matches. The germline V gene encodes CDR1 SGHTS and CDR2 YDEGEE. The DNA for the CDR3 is TGTGCCAGCAGCAGGGGACAGTCCAATCAGCCCCAGCATTTT. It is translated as CASSRGQSNQPQHF.

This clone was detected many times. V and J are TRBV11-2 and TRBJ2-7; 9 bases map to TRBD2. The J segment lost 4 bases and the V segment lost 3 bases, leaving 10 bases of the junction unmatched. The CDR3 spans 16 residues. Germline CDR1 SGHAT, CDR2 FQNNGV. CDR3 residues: CASSLASGDLVYEQYF. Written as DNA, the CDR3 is TGTGCCAGCAGCTTGGCTAGCGGGGACCTCGTTTACGAGCAGTACTTC.

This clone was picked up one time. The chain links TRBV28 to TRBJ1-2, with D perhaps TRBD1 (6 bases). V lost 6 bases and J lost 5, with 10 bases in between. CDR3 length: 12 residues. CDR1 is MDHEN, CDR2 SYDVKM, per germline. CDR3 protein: CASREQGYGYTF. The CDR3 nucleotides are TGTGCCAGCAGGGAGCAGGGGTATGGCTACACCTTC.